A selection of T cell receptor beta chains follows, all from one sample in a study of cytomegalovirus exposure and HLA in healthy donors. Sequencing used immunoSEQ multiplex PCR; TCRdb keeps in-frame clones, though not all of them. Of 250,000 to 350,000 clones listed, roughly 85% are singletons. Sequencing used PBMCs. These receptor sequences come from a woman younger than 35 in good health and CMV-seronegative. CDR3s include the opening cysteine and the closing phenylalanine or tryptophan. A D gene is named only where the DNA matches it firmly. The size entry is marked missing in some rows and otherwise reads once, few, many or a size class.

J	D	size	V	CDR3	DNA
TRBJ2-7	-	-	TRBV5-6	CASSLIEQIYEQYF	TGTGCCAGCAGCTTGATAGAACAGATCTACGAGCAGTACTTC
TRBJ2-7	-	-	TRBV20-1	CSARMSGDQYF	TGCAGTGCTAGAATGTCGGGGGACCAGTACTTC
TRBJ1-5	-	-	TRBV2	CASSEMGAPRQPQHF	TGTGCCAGCAGTGAAATGGGTGCTCCTAGACAGCCCCAGCATTTT
TRBJ2-1	-	-	TRBV7-3	CASSLFGGTDNEQFF	TGTGCCAGCAGCTTATTCGGCGGGACGGACAATGAGCAGTTCTTC
TRBJ2-7	-	-	TRBV6-5	CASSYSGVDEQYF	TGTGCCAGCAGTTACTCGGGAGTCGACGAGCAGTACTTC
TRBJ2-3	TRBD2	-	TRBV5-6	CASSTKREGTDTQYF	TGTGCCAGCAGCACAAAGCGGGAGGGGACAGATACGCAGTATTTT
TRBJ2-7	-	-	TRBV6-4	CASSASRGDSYEQYF	TGTGCCAGCAGCGCCTCCCGGGGTGACTCCTACGAGCAGTACTTC
TRBJ1-2	TRBD1	-	TRBV30	CAWSKTDRVYGYTF	TGTGCCTGGAGTAAGACTGACAGGGTCTATGGCTACACCTTC
TRBJ2-5	-	-	TRBV28	CASSSPSGTQETQYF	TGTGCCAGCAGTTCCCCAAGCGGTACCCAAGAGACCCAGTACTTC
TRBJ2-1	-	-	TRBV27	CASSLMEGRNNEQFF	TGTGCCAGCAGTTTAATGGAGGGCAGGAACAATGAGCAGTTCTTC
TRBJ2-7	TRBD2	-	TRBV7-2	CASSLLADYEQYF	TGTGCCAGCAGCTTACTAGCGGATTACGAGCAGTACTTC
TRBJ2-3	TRBD2	-	TRBV5-4	CASSLRAGGDTDTQYF	TGTGCCAGCAGCTTAAGGGCGGGGGGGGACACAGATACGCAGTATTTT
TRBJ2-7	-	-	TRBV7-2	CASSLVSGNNEQYF	TGTGCCAGCAGCTTAGTTTCCGGGAATAACGAGCAGTACTTC
TRBJ1-5	TRBD1	-	TRBV29-1	CSVVSHDRAQHF	TGCAGCGTTGTCTCCCACGACAGGGCCCAGCATTTT
TRBJ1-2	-	-	TRBV6-6	CASSYSGGGYTF	TGTGCCAGCAGTTACTCCGGAGGGGGCTACACCTTC
TRBJ2-5	-	-	TRBV7-3	CASSFQAGNEETQYF	TGTGCCAGCAGCTTCCAGGCGGGGAATGAGGAGACCCAGTACTTC
TRBJ2-1	-	-	TRBV9	CASSVEAFSYNEQFF	TGTGCCAGCAGCGTAGAAGCTTTCTCCTACAATGAGCAGTTCTTC
TRBJ2-7	-	-	TRBV28	CASSRNTPYEQYF	TGTGCCAGCAGTCGTAACACCCCCTACGAGCAGTACTTC
TRBJ2-7	TRBD2	-	TRBV4-1	CASSQGRLAGGVGAYEQYF	TGCGCCAGCAGCCAAGGCAGACTAGCGGGAGGAGTGGGGGCCTACGAGCAGTACTTC
TRBJ1-5	-	-	TRBV9	CASSKTDATNQPQHF	TGTGCCAGCAGCAAAACAGACGCGACAAATCAGCCCCAGCATTTT
TRBJ1-2	-	-	TRBV19	CASSIIQGGYTF	TGTGCCAGTAGTATCATTCAGGGCGGCTACACCTTC
TRBJ2-3	-	-	TRBV5-1	CASSSLGLSSTDTQYF	TGCGCCAGCAGCTCTCTCGGACTCTCTAGCACAGATACGCAGTATTTT
TRBJ2-7	TRBD2	-	TRBV6-9	CASSYSSGSRPSGQYF	TGTGCCAGCAGTTACAGTAGCGGGAGTAGGCCCTCGGGGCAGTACTTC
TRBJ2-7	TRBD2	-	TRBV7-8	CASSLAWREGREQYF	TGTGCCAGCAGCTTAGCTTGGCGGGAGGGCCGCGAGCAGTACTTC
TRBJ2-5	TRBD2	-	TRBV27	CASSLGSGGPLETQYF	TGTGCCAGCAGTTTGGGGTCGGGAGGGCCGCTGGAGACCCAGTACTTC
TRBJ1-1	TRBD1	few	TRBV6-5	CASSSQGASTEAFF	TGTGCCAGCAGCTCTCAGGGGGCGAGTACTGAAGCTTTCTTT
TRBJ2-7	-	few	TRBV7-8	CASSPARSARYEQYF	TGTGCCAGCAGCCCCGCCCGTAGCGCACGCTACGAGCAGTACTTC
TRBJ2-3	TRBD2	-	TRBV28	CASTRGRLADTQYF	TGTGCCAGCACTCGCGGGAGGCTGGCAGATACGCAGTATTTT
TRBJ2-7	TRBD1	-	TRBV27	CASSLRQGPYEQYF	TGTGCCAGCAGCTTAAGACAGGGACCCTACGAGCAGTACTTC
TRBJ1-2	TRBD1	few	TRBV6-6	CASSQDRYYGYTF	TGTGCCAGCAGTCAGGACAGGTACTATGGCTACACCTTC
TRBJ1-2	-	-	TRBV29-1	CSGGDYGYTF	TGCAGCGGGGGGGACTATGGCTACACCTTC
TRBJ2-5	TRBD2	-	TRBV4-1	CASSSGNHQETQYF	TGCGCCAGCAGTAGCGGGAACCATCAAGAGACCCAGTACTTC
TRBJ2-1	TRBD2	-	TRBV5-1	CASSPGLDGDEQFF	TGCGCCAGCAGCCCCGGACTAGATGGCGATGAGCAGTTCTTC
TRBJ2-5	-	-	TRBV7-8	CASSLEWRAQETQYF	TGTGCCAGCAGCTTAGAATGGCGGGCCCAAGAGACCCAGTACTTC
TRBJ1-3	TRBD1	few	TRBV19	CASSTWTGTSGNTIYF	TGTGCCAGTAGCACCTGGACAGGCACTTCTGGAAACACCATATATTTT
TRBJ2-3	-	-	TRBV2	CASSSGWADTQYF	TGTGCCAGCAGTTCAGGGTGGGCAGATACGCAGTATTTT
TRBJ2-6	-	-	TRBV29-1	CSVEDRVGTQSGANVLTF	TGCAGCGTTGAAGATCGGGTGGGTACCCAATCTGGGGCCAACGTCCTGACTTTC
TRBJ2-7	TRBD2	-	TRBV5-6	CASSLNLGLEAYEQYF	TGTGCCAGCAGCTTGAACTTGGGACTAGAAGCCTACGAGCAGTACTTC
TRBJ2-3	-	-	TRBV7-9	CASSLGASGPFTDTQYF	TGTGCCAGCAGCTTAGGGGCGTCTGGCCCTTTCACAGATACGCAGTATTTT
TRBJ2-3	-	-	TRBV7-3	CASSLRNTDTQYF	TGTGCCAGCAGCTTGCGGAACACAGATACGCAGTATTTT
TRBJ1-2	-	-	TRBV6-1	CASRRAGADYGYTF	TGTGCCAGCCGGAGGGCGGGGGCCGACTATGGCTACACCTTC
TRBJ1-1	TRBD1	-	TRBV4-3	CASSRQGNTEAFF	TGCGCCAGCAGTAGACAGGGGAACACTGAAGCTTTCTTT
TRBJ1-1	-	-	TRBV27	CASNQERGTEAFF	TGTGCCAGCAACCAAGAAAGGGGCACTGAAGCTTTCTTT
TRBJ1-1	-	-	TRBV6-5	CASSYSKQAGTEAFF	TGTGCCAGCAGTTACTCGAAGCAGGCGGGCACTGAAGCTTTCTTT
TRBJ2-3	TRBD2	-	TRBV10-1	CASRLLTSGRAPTLTDTQYF	TGCGCCAGCAGATTACTGACTAGCGGGAGGGCCCCTACCCTCACAGATACGCAGTATTTT
TRBJ1-1	-	-	TRBV5-1	CASSRGTDQTEAFF	TGCGCCAGCAGCCGGGGGACGGATCAAACTGAAGCTTTCTTT
TRBJ1-1	TRBD1	-	TRBV5-1	CASSPGTVNTEAFF	TGCGCCAGCAGCCCCGGGACAGTGAACACTGAAGCTTTCTTT
TRBJ2-1	TRBD2	-	TRBV28	CATELAVYNEQFF	TGTGCCACCGAACTAGCGGTATACAATGAGCAGTTCTTC
TRBJ1-2	-	few	TRBV4-2	CASSQVPGSDSYGYTF	TGTGCCAGCAGCCAAGTACCGGGGTCGGATAGCTATGGCTACACCTTC
TRBJ1-2	-	once	TRBV18	CASSPRTEDGYTF	TGTGCCAGCTCACCCAGGACAGAGGATGGCTACACCTTC
TRBJ2-7	TRBD1	-	TRBV18	CASSGPGQAYEQYF	TGTGCCAGCTCGGGCCCGGGACAGGCCTACGAGCAGTACTTC
TRBJ2-3	TRBD2	-	TRBV28	CASSSEPGRERADTQYF	TGTGCCAGCAGTTCCGAACCGGGGCGGGAGAGGGCAGATACGCAGTATTTT